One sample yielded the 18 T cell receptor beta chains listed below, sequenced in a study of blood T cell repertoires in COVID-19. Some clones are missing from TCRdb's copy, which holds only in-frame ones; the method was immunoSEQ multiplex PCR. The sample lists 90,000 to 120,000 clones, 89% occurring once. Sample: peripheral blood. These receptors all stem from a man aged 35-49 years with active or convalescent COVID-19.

DNA of the CDR3: TGTGCCAGCAGCGTAGGGGCGACCCAGTACTTC. This translates into CASSVGATQYF. The rearrangement links TRBV21-1 to TRBJ2-5; the table names TRBD1, a call not compared with the DNA. TRBV21-1 has pseudogene status. The CDR3 sequence is 11 residues long.

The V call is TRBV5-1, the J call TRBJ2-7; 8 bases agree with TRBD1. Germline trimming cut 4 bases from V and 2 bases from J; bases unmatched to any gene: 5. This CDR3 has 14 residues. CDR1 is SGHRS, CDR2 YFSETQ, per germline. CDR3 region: CASSPWTGTYEQYF. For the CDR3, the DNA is TGCGCCAGCAGCCCATGGACAGGGACCTACGAGCAGTACTTC.

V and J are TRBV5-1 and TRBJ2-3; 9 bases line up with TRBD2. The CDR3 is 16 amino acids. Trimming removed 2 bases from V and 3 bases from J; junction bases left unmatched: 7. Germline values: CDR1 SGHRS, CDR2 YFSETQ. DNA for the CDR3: TGCGCCAGCAGCTTTGCGGGAGGGTCCGTAACAGATACGCAGTATTTT. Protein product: CASSFAGGSVTDTQYF.

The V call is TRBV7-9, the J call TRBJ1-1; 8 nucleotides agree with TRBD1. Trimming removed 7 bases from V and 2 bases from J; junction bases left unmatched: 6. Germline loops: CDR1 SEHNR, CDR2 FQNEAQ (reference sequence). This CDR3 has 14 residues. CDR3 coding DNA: TGTGCCAGCAACCAAGGACAGGGAAACACTGAAGCTTTCTTT. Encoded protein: CASNQGQGNTEAFF.

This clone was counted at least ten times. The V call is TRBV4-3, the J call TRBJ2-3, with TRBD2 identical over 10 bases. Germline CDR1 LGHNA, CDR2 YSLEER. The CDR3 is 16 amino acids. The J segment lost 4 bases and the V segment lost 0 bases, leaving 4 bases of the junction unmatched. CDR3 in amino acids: CASSQDRGLAADTQYF. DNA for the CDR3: TGCGCCAGCAGCCAAGATCGAGGACTAGCGGCAGATACGCAGTATTTT.

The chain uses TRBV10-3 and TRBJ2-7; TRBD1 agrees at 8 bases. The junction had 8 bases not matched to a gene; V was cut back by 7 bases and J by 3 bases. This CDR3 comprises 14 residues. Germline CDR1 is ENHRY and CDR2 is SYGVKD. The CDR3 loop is CAITTDRAVYEQYF. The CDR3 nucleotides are TGTGCCATCACCACGGACAGGGCTGTCTACGAGCAGTACTTC.

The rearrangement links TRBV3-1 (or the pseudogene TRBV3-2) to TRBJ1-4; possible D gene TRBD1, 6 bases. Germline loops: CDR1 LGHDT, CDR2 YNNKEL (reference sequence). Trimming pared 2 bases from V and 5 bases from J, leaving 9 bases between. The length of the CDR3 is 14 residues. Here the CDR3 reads CASSQSQGNEKLFF. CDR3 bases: TGTGCCAGCAGCCAATCACAGGGAAATGAAAAACTGTTTTTT.

For the CDR3, the DNA is TGTGCCAGCACCAAGGCGGGGAGTGGGGCCAACGTCCTGACTTTC. Its translation is CASTKAGSGANVLTF. V gene TRBV28 combines with J gene TRBJ2-6, with D perhaps TRBD2 (6 bases). The CDR3 loop spans 15 amino acids. Trimming cost V 7 bases and J 3 bases, with 13 bases left between them. Germline assignment: CDR1 MDHEN and CDR2 SYDVKM.

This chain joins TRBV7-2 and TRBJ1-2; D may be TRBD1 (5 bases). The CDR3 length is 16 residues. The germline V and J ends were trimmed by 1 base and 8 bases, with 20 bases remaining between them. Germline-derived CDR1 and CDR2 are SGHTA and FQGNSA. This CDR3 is CASSLGGVGGSIGYTF. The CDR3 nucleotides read TGTGCCAGCAGCTTAGGGGGTGTGGGGGGTTCCATCGGCTACACCTTC.

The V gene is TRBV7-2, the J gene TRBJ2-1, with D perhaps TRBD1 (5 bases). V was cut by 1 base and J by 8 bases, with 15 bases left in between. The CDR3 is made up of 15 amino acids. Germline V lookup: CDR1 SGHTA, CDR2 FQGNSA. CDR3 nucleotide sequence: TGTGCCAGCAGCTTAGGGACAAGAGTTTTCGATGAGCAGTTCTTC. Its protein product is CASSLGTRVFDEQFF.

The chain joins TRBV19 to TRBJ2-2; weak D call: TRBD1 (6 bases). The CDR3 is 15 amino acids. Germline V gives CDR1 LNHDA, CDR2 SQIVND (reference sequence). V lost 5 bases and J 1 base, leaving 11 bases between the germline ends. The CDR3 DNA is TGTGCCAGTAGTCCGACAGGATTGAACACCGGGGAGCTGTTTTTT. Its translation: CASSPTGLNTGELFF.

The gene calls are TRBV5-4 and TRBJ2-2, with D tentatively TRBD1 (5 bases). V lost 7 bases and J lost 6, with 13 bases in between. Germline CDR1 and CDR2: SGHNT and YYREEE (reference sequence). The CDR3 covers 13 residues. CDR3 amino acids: CASQIQGAGELFF. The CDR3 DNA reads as TGTGCCAGCCAAATCCAAGGGGCCGGGGAGCTGTTTTTT.

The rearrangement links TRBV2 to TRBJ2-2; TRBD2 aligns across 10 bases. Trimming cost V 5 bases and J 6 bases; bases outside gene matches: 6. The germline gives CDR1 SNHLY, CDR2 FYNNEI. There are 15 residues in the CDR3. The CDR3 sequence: CASSPGTSVAGELFF. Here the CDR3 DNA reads TGTGCCAGCAGTCCCGGGACTAGCGTGGCCGGGGAGCTGTTTTTT.

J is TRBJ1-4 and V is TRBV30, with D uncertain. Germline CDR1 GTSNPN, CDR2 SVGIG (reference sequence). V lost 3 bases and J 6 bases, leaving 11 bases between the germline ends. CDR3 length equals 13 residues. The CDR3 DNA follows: TGTGCCTGGAGCCTGGTGAGGGATGAAAAACTGTTTTTT. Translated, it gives CAWSLVRDEKLFF.

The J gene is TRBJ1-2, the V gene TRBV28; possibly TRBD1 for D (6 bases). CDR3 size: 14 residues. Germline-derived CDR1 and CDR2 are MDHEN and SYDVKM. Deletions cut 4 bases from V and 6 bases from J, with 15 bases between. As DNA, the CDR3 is TGTGCCAGCAGTTCTCTCACAGGGTCGAATGGCTACACCTTC. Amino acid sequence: CASSSLTGSNGYTF.

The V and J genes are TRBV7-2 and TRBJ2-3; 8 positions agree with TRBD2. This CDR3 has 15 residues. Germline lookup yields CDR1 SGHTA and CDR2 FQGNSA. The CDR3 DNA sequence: TGTGCTTCCGGGGAGCGGGAGAGTAGAACAGATACGCAGTATTTT. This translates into CASGERESRTDTQYF.

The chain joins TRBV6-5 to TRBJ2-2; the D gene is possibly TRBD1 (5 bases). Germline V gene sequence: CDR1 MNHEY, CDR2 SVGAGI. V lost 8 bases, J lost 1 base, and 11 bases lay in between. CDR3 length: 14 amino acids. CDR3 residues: CASRITGNTGELFF. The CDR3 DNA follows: TGTGCCAGCCGGATTACAGGGAACACCGGGGAGCTGTTTTTT.

The DNA for the CDR3 is TGTGCCAGCAGTTACTTCGGAGCACAAGAGACCCAGTACTTC. It yields the protein CASSYFGAQETQYF. The gene calls are TRBV6-2 or TRBV6-3 and TRBJ2-5; D is ambiguous. Trimming took 1 base from V and 2 from J, leaving 8 bases between them. Germline loops: CDR1 MNHEY, CDR2 SVGEGT. The CDR3 runs 14 residues.